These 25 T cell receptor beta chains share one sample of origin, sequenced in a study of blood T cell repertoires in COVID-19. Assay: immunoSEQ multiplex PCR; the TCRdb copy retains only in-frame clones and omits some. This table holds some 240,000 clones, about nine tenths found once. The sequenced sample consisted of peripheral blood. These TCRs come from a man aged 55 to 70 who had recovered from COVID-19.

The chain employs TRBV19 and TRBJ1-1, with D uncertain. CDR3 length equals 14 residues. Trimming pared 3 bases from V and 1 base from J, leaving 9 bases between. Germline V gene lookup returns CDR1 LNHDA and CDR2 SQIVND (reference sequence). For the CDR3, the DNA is TGTGCCAGTAGTATTTTGGACTCGAACACTGAAGCTTTCTTT. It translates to CASSILDSNTEAFF. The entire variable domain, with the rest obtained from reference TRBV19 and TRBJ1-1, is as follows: DGGITQSPKYLFRKEGQNVTLSCEQNLNHDAMYWYRQDPGQGLRLIYYSQIVNDFQKGDIAEGYSVSREKKESFPLTVTSAQKNPTAFYLCASSILDSNTEAFFGQGTRLTVV.

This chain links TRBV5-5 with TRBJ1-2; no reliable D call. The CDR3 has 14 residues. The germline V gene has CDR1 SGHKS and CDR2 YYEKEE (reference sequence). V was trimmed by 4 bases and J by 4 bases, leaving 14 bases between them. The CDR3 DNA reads TGTGCCAGCAGCCCCGATACCGGCGGCTATGGCTACACCTTC. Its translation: CASSPDTGGYGYTF.

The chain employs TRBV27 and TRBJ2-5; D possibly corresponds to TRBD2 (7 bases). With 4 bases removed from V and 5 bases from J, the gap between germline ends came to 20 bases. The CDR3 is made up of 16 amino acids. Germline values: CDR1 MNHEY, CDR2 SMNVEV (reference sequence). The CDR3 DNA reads TGTGCCAGCAGTTATGCCTTGGGGGGGCCGGGGGAGACCCAGTACTTC. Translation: CASSYALGGPGETQYF.

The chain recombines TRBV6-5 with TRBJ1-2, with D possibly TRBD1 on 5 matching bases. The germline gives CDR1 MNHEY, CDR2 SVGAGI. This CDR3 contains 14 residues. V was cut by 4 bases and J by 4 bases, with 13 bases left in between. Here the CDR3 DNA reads TGTGCCAGCAGTTTAGCAGGGTACCCCTATGGCTACACCTTC. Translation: CASSLAGYPYGYTF.

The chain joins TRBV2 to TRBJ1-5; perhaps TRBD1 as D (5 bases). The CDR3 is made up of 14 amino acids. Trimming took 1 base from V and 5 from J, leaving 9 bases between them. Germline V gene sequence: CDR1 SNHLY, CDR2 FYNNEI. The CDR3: CASSEGTFYQPQHF. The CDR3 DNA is TGTGCCAGCAGTGAAGGGACATTCTATCAGCCCCAGCATTTT. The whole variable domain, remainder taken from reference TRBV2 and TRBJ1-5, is EPEVTQTPSHQVTQMGQEVILRCVPISNHLYFYWYRQILGQKVEFLVSFYNNEISEKSEIFDDQFSVERPDGSNFTLKIRSTKLEDSAMYFCASSEGTFYQPQHFGDGTRLSIL.

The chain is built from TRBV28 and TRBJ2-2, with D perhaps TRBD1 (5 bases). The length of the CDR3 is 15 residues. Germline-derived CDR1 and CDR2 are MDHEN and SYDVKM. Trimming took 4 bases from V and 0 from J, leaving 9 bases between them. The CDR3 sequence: CASSSTAPNTGELFF. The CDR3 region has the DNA TGTGCCAGCAGTTCGACAGCTCCGAACACCGGGGAGCTGTTTTTT.

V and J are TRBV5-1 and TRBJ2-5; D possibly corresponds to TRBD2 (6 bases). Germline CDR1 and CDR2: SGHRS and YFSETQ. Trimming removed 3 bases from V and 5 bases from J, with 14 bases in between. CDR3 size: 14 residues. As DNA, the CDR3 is TGCGCCAGCAGCTCCGGCGGGGTTTTGGAGACCCAGTACTTC. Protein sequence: CASSSGGVLETQYF.

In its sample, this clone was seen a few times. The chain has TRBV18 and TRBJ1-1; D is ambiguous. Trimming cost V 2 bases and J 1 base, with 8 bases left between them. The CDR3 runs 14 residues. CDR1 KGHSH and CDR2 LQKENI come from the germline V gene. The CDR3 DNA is TGTGCCAGCTCACCAGGTCAGTGGAACACTGAAGCTTTCTTT. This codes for CASSPGQWNTEAFF.

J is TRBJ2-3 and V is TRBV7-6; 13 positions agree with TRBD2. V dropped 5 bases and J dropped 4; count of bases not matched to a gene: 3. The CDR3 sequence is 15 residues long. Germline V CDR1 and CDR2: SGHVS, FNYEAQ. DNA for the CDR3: TGTGCCAGCAGCGGACTAGCGGGAGCCCCAGATACGCAGTATTTT. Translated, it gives CASSGLAGAPDTQYF.

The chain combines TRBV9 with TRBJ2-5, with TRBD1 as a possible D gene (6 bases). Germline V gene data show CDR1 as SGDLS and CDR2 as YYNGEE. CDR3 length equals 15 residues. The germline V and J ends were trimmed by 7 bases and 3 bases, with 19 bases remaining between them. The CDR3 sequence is CASDPGRDMKETQYF. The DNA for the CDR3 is TGTGCCAGCGATCCGGGACGGGACATGAAAGAGACCCAGTACTTC.

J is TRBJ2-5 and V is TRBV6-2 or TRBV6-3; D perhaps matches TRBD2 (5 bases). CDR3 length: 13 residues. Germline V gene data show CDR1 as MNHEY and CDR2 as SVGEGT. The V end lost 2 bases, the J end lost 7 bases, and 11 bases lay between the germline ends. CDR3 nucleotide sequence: TGTGCCAGCAGTTACGTCCCCGGAGGGACCCAGTACTTC. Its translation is CASSYVPGGTQYF.

CDR3 in DNA: TGTGCCACCAAACACCGGGACAGGGTTGATCAGCCCCAGCATTTT. Translating gives CATKHRDRVDQPQHF. The rearrangement joins TRBV27 to TRBJ1-5, with 9 bases fitting TRBD1. The V gene's germline CDR1 is MNHEY and CDR2 SMNVEV (reference sequence). CDR3 length equals 15 residues. Trimming cost V 10 bases and J 5 bases; bases outside gene matches: 12.

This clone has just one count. The CDR3 spells CASSRPDRACEQYF. As DNA, the CDR3 is TGTGCCAGCAGCAGACCTGACAGGGCTTGCGAGCAGTACTTC. The genes are TRBV21-1 and TRBJ2-7; no check of the table's D call, TRBD1, against the DNA was made. TRBV21-1 is a listed pseudogene. This CDR3 spans 14 amino acids.

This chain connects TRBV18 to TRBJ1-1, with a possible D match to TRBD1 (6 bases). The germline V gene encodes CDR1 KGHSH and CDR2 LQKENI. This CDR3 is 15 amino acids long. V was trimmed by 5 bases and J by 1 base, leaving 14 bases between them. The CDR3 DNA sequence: TGTGCCAGCTCAGCAGGAGGACAGTCGAACACTGAAGCTTTCTTT. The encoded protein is CASSAGGQSNTEAFF.

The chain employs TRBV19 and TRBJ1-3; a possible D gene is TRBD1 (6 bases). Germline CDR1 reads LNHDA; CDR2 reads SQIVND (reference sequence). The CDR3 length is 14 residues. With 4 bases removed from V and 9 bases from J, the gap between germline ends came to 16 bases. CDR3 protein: CASSTGGWVSTIYF. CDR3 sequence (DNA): TGTGCCAGTAGTACTGGGGGCTGGGTGAGCACCATATATTTT.

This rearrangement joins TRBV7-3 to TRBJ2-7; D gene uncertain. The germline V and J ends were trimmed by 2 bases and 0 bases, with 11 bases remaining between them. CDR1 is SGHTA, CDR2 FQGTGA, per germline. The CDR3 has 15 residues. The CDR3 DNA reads TGTGCCAGCAGCTTAGGGCCATACCCCTCCTACGAGCAGTACTTC. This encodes CASSLGPYPSYEQYF.

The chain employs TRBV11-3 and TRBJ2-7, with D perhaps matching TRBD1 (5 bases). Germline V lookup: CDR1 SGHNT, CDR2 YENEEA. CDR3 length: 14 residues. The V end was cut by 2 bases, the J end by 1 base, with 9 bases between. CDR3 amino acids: CASSLSAGSYEQYF. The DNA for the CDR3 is TGTGCCAGCAGCTTATCGGCAGGGTCCTACGAGCAGTACTTC.

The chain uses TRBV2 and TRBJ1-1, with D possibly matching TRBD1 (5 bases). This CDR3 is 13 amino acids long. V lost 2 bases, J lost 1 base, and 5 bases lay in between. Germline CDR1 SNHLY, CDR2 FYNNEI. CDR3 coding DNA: TGTGCCAGCAGTGAACAGGGGAACACTGAAGCTTTCTTT. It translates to CASSEQGNTEAFF.

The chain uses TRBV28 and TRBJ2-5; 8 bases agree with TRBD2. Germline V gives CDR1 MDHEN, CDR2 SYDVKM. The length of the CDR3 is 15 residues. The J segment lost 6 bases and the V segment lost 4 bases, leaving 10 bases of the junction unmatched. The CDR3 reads CASSSLSGGPQTQYF. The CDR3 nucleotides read TGTGCCAGCAGTTCCTTATCGGGAGGGCCCCAGACCCAGTACTTC.

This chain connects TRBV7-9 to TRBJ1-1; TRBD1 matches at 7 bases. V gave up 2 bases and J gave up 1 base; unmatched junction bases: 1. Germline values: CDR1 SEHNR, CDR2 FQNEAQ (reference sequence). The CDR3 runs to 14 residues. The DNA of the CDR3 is TGTGCCAGCAGCTTACGACAGGGGAACACTGAAGCTTTCTTT. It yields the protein CASSLRQGNTEAFF.

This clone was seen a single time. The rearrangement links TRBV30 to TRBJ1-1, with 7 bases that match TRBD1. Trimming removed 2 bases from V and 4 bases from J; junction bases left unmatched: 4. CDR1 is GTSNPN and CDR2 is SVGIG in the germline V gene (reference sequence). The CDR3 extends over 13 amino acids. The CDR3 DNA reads TGTGCCTGGAGTAAGGGGGCAGGCACTGAAGCTTTCTTT. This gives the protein CAWSKGAGTEAFF.

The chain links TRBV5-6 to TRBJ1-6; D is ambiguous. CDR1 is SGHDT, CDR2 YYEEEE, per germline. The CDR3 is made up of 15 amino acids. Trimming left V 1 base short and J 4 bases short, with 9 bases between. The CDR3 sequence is CASSLRVLYNSPLHF. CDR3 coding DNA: TGTGCCAGCAGCTTGCGGGTCCTGTATAATTCACCCCTCCACTTT.

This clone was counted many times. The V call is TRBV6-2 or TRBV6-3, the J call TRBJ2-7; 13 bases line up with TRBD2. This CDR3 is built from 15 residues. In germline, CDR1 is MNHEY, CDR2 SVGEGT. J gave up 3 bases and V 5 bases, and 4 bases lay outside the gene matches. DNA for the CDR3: TGTGCCAGCAGTCCGTGGACTAGCGGGAGCTACGAGCAGTACTTC. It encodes CASSPWTSGSYEQYF.

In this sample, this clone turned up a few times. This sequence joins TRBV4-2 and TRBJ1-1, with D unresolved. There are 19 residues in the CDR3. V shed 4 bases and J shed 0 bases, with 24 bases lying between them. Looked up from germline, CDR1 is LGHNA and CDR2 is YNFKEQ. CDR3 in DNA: TGTGCCAGCAGCCGTAAGGGTAGGTACGGGGTCGGAGTGAACACTGAAGCTTTCTTT. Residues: CASSRKGRYGVGVNTEAFF.

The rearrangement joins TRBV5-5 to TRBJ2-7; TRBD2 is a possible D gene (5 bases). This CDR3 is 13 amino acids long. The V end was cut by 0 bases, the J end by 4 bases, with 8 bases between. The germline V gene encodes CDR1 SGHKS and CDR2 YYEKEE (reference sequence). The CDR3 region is CASSLASGYEQYF. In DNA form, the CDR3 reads TGTGCCAGCAGCTTGGCGTCGGGGTACGAGCAGTACTTC.